Each of the 23 T cell receptor beta chains below was sequenced from the same sample in a study of cytomegalovirus exposure and HLA in healthy donors. Both 60 Vbeta primers and 13 Jbeta primers went into the PCR. Profiling relied on immunoSEQ multiplex PCR, and the TCRdb table lists in-frame clones only, not all of them. The profile shows 85,000 to 90,000 clones, roughly 80% of them singletons. The sample consisted of PBMCs. The receptors derive from a man younger than 40 in good health and CMV-seronegative.

This chain links TRBV25-1 with TRBJ2-3; unclear D gene. Germline V lookup: CDR1 MGHDK, CDR2 SYGVNS. The CDR3 covers 15 residues. The germline V and J ends were trimmed by 1 base and 1 base, with 9 bases remaining between them. Here the CDR3 reads CASSEFIARTDTQYF. The CDR3 nucleotides read TGTGCCAGCAGTGAATTTATAGCACGCACAGATACGCAGTATTTT.

V is TRBV30 and J is TRBJ2-5; D is perhaps TRBD1 (5 bases). Trimming pared 3 bases from V and 4 bases from J, leaving 18 bases between. CDR1 and CDR2 (germline): GTSNPN, SVGIG (reference sequence). The CDR3 has 15 amino acids. CDR3: CAWSQGQSPGETQYF. CDR3 nucleotide sequence: TGTGCCTGGAGCCAGGGTCAGAGCCCGGGAGAGACCCAGTACTTC.

The CDR3 DNA reads TGTGCCAGCAGTTCCACAGACTATGGCTACACCTTC. This gives the protein CASSSTDYGYTF. The chain joins TRBV5-4 to TRBJ1-2; D not resolved. Germline CDR1 and CDR2: SGHNT and YYREEE (reference sequence). V was trimmed by 5 bases and J by 3 bases, leaving 8 bases between them. CDR3 size: 12 residues.

There are a few counts of this clone. V is TRBV5-1 and J is TRBJ1-1; D is unclear. Germline lookup yields CDR1 SGHRS and CDR2 YFSETQ. V lost 4 bases, J lost 4 bases, and 14 bases lay in between. The CDR3 extends over 14 amino acids. The DNA of the CDR3 is TGCGCCAGCAGCCCCGGGAGGGAGACCACTGAAGCTTTCTTT. It encodes CASSPGRETTEAFF. Combining the CDR3 with reference TRBV5-1 and TRBJ1-1 gives the whole variable domain KAGVTQTPRYLIKTRGQQVTLSCSPISGHRSVSWYQQTPGQGLQFLFEYFSETQRNKGNFPGRFSGRQFSNSRSEMNVSTLELGDSALYLCASSPGRETTEAFFGQGTRLTVV.

Only one count was recorded for this clone. The chain carries TRBV2 and TRBJ1-4; D ambiguous. V gave up 6 bases and J gave up 0 bases, with 8 bases separating them. This CDR3 spans 14 amino acids. CDR1 and CDR2 from the germline V gene are SNHLY and FYNNEI. The CDR3 region is CASSIQTTNEKLFF. CDR3 nucleotide sequence: TGTGCCAGCAGCATTCAGACAACTAATGAAAAACTGTTTTTT.

This clone was detected only once. CDR3 region: CASSEAGQGSAGELFF. The CDR3 nucleotides read TGTGCCAGCAGTGAAGCGGGTCAGGGATCGGCCGGGGAGCTGTTTTTT. The chain combines TRBV2 with TRBJ2-2; D might be TRBD1 (5 bases). In germline, CDR1 is SNHLY, CDR2 FYNNEI. This CDR3 has 16 residues. Trimming removed 0 bases at V and 6 bases at J, with 14 bases between.

CDR3 amino acids: CASTYEAGGYNEQFF. In DNA form, the CDR3 reads TGTGCCAGCACCTACGAAGCGGGGGGATACAATGAGCAGTTCTTC. The chain couples TRBV6-1 to TRBJ2-1, with 9 nucleotides matching TRBD2. Germline CDR1 reads MNHNS; CDR2 reads SASEGT. The CDR3 contains 15 residues. V shed 7 bases and J 4 bases; nucleotides not matched to a gene: 8.

The chain employs TRBV10-2 and TRBJ2-7; tentative D call: TRBD1 (6 bases). Trimming shortened V by 1 base and J by 7 bases, and 14 bases separated the two germline ends. CDR1 and CDR2 from the germline V gene are WSHSY and SAAADI. The CDR3 runs to 14 residues. The CDR3 region is CASSELRGKGEQYF. In DNA form, the CDR3 reads TGCGCCAGCAGTGAGTTGAGGGGGAAAGGAGAGCAGTACTTC.

The rearrangement uses TRBV11-2 and TRBJ2-1; D remains unclear. The CDR3 contains 14 residues. Per the germline V gene, CDR1 is SGHAT and CDR2 is FQNNGV. V lost 6 bases, J lost 7 bases, and 16 bases lay in between. The CDR3 sequence is CASSSTIDKNEQFF. CDR3 nucleotide sequence: TGTGCCAGCAGTTCAACCATTGACAAGAATGAGCAGTTCTTC.

This clone has a single count. The chain combines TRBV5-1 with TRBJ2-3; D is uncertain. The CDR3 is 14 residues long. Per the germline V gene, CDR1 is SGHRS and CDR2 is YFSETQ. The germline V and J ends were trimmed by 1 base and 1 base, with 7 bases remaining between them. This CDR3 is CASSLFPGTDTQYF. The CDR3 coding sequence is TGCGCCAGCAGCTTGTTTCCAGGCACAGATACGCAGTATTTT.

The rearrangement joins TRBV19 to TRBJ2-3; TRBD2 might be the D (5 bases). Between the trimmed V and J ends, which lost 1 base and 5 bases, there was a span of 10 bases. Germline V gives CDR1 LNHDA, CDR2 SQIVND (reference sequence). This CDR3 is 14 amino acids long. CDR3 region: CASSIGETGDTQYF. CDR3 bases: TGTGCCAGTAGTATAGGGGAGACCGGAGATACGCAGTATTTT.

This rearrangement joins TRBV28 to TRBJ1-2, with a tentative D call TRBD1 (6 bases). Germline CDR1 and CDR2: MDHEN and SYDVKM. V lost 2 bases and J lost 7, with 8 bases in between. This CDR3 is built from 12 residues. CDR3 loop: CASSLTGSGYTF. The CDR3 bases are TGTGCCAGCAGTTTAACAGGGAGTGGCTACACCTTC.

In its sample, this clone was seen once. The chain links TRBV5-1 to TRBJ2-2; tentative D call: TRBD1 (7 bases). Germline CDR1 is SGHRS and CDR2 is YFSETQ. Trimming took 0 bases from V and 3 from J, leaving 12 bases between them. This CDR3 has 16 amino acids. CDR3 in DNA: TGCGCCAGCAGCTTGGCCGTCAGGGGGGACACCGGGGAGCTGTTTTTT. It encodes CASSLAVRGDTGELFF. Based on the CDR3 plus reference TRBV5-1 and TRBJ2-2, the full variable domain is KAGVTQTPRYLIKTRGQQVTLSCSPISGHRSVSWYQQTPGQGLQFLFEYFSETQRNKGNFPGRFSGRQFSNSRSEMNVSTLELGDSALYLCASSLAVRGDTGELFFGEGSRLTVL.

V and J are TRBV5-4 and TRBJ1-1; a possible D gene is TRBD1 (6 bases). V was cut by 4 bases and J by 8 bases, with 18 bases left in between. Germline assignment: CDR1 SGHNT and CDR2 YYREEE (reference sequence). The CDR3 consists of 14 residues. This CDR3 reads CASSPGTWSLEAFF. In DNA, the CDR3 is TGTGCCAGCAGCCCCGGGACATGGTCTTTAGAAGCTTTCTTT.

The chain combines TRBV7-2 with TRBJ2-7; 9 bases agree with TRBD2. The CDR3 is made up of 17 amino acids. The germline V gene has CDR1 SGHTA and CDR2 FQGNSA. V trimming: 1 base; J trimming: 7 bases; junction bases outside the gene matches: 14. CDR3 bases: TGTGCCAGCAGCTTAGTCCCATGGACTAGCGTACGGCCAGAGCAGTACTTC. It yields the protein CASSLVPWTSVRPEQYF.

This clone appeared a single time. The chain couples TRBV7-9 to TRBJ2-1, with TRBD2 identical over 9 bases. The CDR3 sequence is 17 residues long. Germline CDR1 and CDR2: SEHNR and FQNEAQ (reference sequence). The J segment lost 5 bases and the V segment lost 1 base, leaving 9 bases of the junction unmatched. The CDR3 spells CASSLVLGTSLNNEQFF. The CDR3 DNA reads TGTGCCAGCAGCTTAGTATTAGGGACTAGCTTAAACAATGAGCAGTTCTTC.

For the CDR3, the DNA is TGTGCCAGCAGGGGACAGGGCGACAATGAGCAGTTCTTC. Translating gives CASRGQGDNEQFF. The chain uses TRBV6-6 and TRBJ2-1, with TRBD1 identical over 9 bases. Germline CDR1 reads MNHNY; CDR2 reads SVGAGI (reference sequence). J lost 5 bases, V lost 6 bases, and 2 bases had no gene match. The CDR3 is made up of 13 amino acids.

This clone is judged medium-sized. The chain joins TRBV7-2 to TRBJ2-3; D possibly corresponds to TRBD2 (6 bases). The CDR3 is 16 amino acids. The germline CDR1 and CDR2 sequences are SGHTA and FQGNSA. The germline V and J ends were trimmed by 1 base and 2 bases, with 13 bases remaining between them. In DNA, the CDR3 is TGTGCCAGCAGCTTAGTTGCAGGAGGGTACACAGATACGCAGTATTTT. Amino acids: CASSLVAGGYTDTQYF.

J is TRBJ2-7 and V is TRBV28; 8 bases are shared with TRBD1. This CDR3 region has 16 residues. Losses at the gene ends were 2 bases for V and 3 bases for J; bases not matched to a gene: 9. Per germline, CDR1 MDHEN and CDR2 SYDVKM. The CDR3 DNA is TGTGCCAGCAGTTTACATCAGGACAGGGCCTACTACGAGCAGTACTTC. As protein: CASSLHQDRAYYEQYF.

The chain carries TRBV10-2 and TRBJ1-1, with a possible D match to TRBD1 (5 bases). CDR1 and CDR2 from the germline V gene are WSHSY and SAAADI. The CDR3 spans 11 residues. V lost 6 bases and J lost 7, with 9 bases in between. CDR3 sequence (DNA): TGCGCCAGCAGATTGACAGATGAAGCTTTCTTT. Protein: CASRLTDEAFF.

This clone has more than one count but fewer than ten. The J gene is TRBJ2-7, the V gene TRBV11-3; 13 nucleotides match TRBD2. J gave up 9 bases and V 5 bases, and 10 bases lay outside the gene matches. The CDR3 is 15 amino acids. From germline, CDR1 is SGHNT and CDR2 YENEEA. CDR3 nucleotide sequence: TGTGCCAGCAGCGAGGGGCGACTAGCGGGGGGCCCGCAGTACTTC. It codes for CASSEGRLAGGPQYF.

The rearrangement joins TRBV7-8 to TRBJ2-7, with 12 bases lining up with TRBD2. Unmatched junction bases numbered 10, after V lost 0 bases and J lost 4 bases. Germline CDR1 SGHVS, CDR2 FQNEAQ. The CDR3 consists of 18 residues. The CDR3 protein is CASSLAVLAGGRSYEQYF. The CDR3 DNA reads as TGTGCCAGCAGCTTAGCGGTACTAGCGGGGGGCCGAAGTTACGAGCAGTACTTC.

This chain links TRBV19 with TRBJ2-7; 7 bases align to TRBD1. The germline V gene has CDR1 LNHDA and CDR2 SQIVND (reference sequence). This CDR3 region has 15 residues. Trimming at V came to 2 bases and at J to 6 bases, leaving 10 bases not matched to a gene. CDR3 nucleotide sequence: TGTGCCAGTAGTATAATGGGGACAGTTGGTTCCGAGCAGTACTTC. This gives the protein CASSIMGTVGSEQYF.